Below, 17 T cell receptor beta chains from the same sample are listed, as sequenced in a study of CD8+ T cells in alopecia areata. RNA was extracted and reverse transcribed into cDNA as the sequencing template. Profiling relied on immunoSEQ multiplex PCR, and the TCRdb table lists in-frame clones only, not all of them. The sample contains 150,000 to 200,000 clones, about 60% of which appear only once. The sample's treatment: oral pan-JAK inhibitor, 5-10 mg twice daily. The sequences come from CD4+ T cells sorted from blood, collected at week 24, from a patient treated with tofacitinib. The receptors originated from a human donor with alopecia areata.

J is TRBJ1-2 and V is TRBV5-4, with D tentatively TRBD1 (5 bases). The CDR3 has 13 residues. Germline values: CDR1 SGHNT, CDR2 YYREEE (reference sequence). Trimming left V 0 bases short and J 3 bases short, with 6 bases between. CDR3 amino acids: CASSLEGYYGYTF. For the CDR3, the DNA is TGTGCCAGCAGCTTGGAGGGGTACTATGGCTACACCTTC. The full variable domain, completed using reference TRBV5-4 and TRBJ1-2, is ETGVTQSPTHLIKTRGQQVTLRCSSQSGHNTVSWYQQALGQGPQFIFQYYREEENGRGNFPPRFSGLQFPNYSSELNVNALELDDSALYLCASSLEGYYGYTFGSGTRLTVV.

V and J are TRBV27 and TRBJ2-7; either TRBD1 or TRBD2 may fit D (5 bases each). CDR3 size: 13 residues. The V gene's germline CDR1 is MNHEY and CDR2 SMNVEV (reference sequence). V lost 6 bases to trimming and J lost 6 bases, with 15 bases between them. CDR3 sequence reads: CASSLRGSGEQYF. The CDR3 bases are TGTGCCAGCAGCCTCCGGGGCAGTGGCGAGCAGTACTTC.

The chain recombines TRBV30 with TRBJ1-1, with D tentatively TRBD1 (5 bases). V was shortened by 5 bases and J by 10 bases, with 17 bases between the two germline ends. The CDR3 runs to 12 residues. Per germline, CDR1 GTSNPN and CDR2 SVGIG (reference sequence). The CDR3 reads CAWDSGRVGAFF. Written as DNA, the CDR3 is TGTGCCTGGGATTCGGGGCGGGTCGGAGCTTTCTTT.

The rearrangement links TRBV20-1 to TRBJ2-1; possibly TRBD2 for D (5 bases). Trimming removed 5 bases at V and 7 bases at J, with 6 bases between. This CDR3 region has 10 residues. Germline V gene data show CDR1 as DFQATT and CDR2 as SNEGSKA (reference sequence). In DNA, the CDR3 is TGCAGTGCTGGGAGTAATGAGCAGTTCTTC. Protein sequence: CSAGSNEQFF.

This clone was counted once. CDR3 coding DNA: TGTGCCAGCAGCACCCAGACAGGGATTGGCTACACCTTC. Translated, it gives CASSTQTGIGYTF. The genes are TRBV9 and TRBJ1-2; 7 bases agree with TRBD1. The CDR3 consists of 13 residues. J gave up 7 bases and V 4 bases, and 7 bases lay outside the gene matches. Germline V gene lookup returns CDR1 SGDLS and CDR2 YYNGEE.

CDR3 in DNA: TGTGCCAGCAGCATCTGGGGCGGAGATACGCAGTATTTT. Encoded protein: CASSIWGGDTQYF. The chain has TRBV11-1 and TRBJ2-3; D might be TRBD1 (5 bases). The ends were cut back, 5 bases at V and 5 bases at J, with 11 bases in the middle. Germline lookup yields CDR1 SGHAT and CDR2 FQDESV (reference sequence). The CDR3 length is 13 residues.

The rearrangement links TRBV7-2 to TRBJ2-5; D ambiguous. From germline, CDR1 is SGHTA and CDR2 FQGNSA. The CDR3 consists of 13 residues. V lost 0 bases and J 5 bases, leaving 7 bases between the germline ends. The CDR3 sequence is CASSLAGVETQYF. CDR3 DNA sequence: TGTGCCAGCAGCTTAGCGGGTGTGGAGACCCAGTACTTC. Variable domain in full (rest from reference TRBV7-2 and TRBJ2-5): GAGVSQSPSNKVTEKGKDVELRCDPISGHTALYWYRQSLGQGLEFLIYFQGNSAPDKSGLPSDRFSAERTGGSVSTLTIQRTQQEDSAVYLCASSLAGVETQYFGPGTRLLVL.

This clone occurred a few times. The V call is TRBV5-1, the J call TRBJ2-7; 12 bases agree with TRBD1. The CDR3 sequence is 15 residues long. The germline V gene has CDR1 SGHRS and CDR2 YFSETQ. Trimming at V came to 1 base and at J to 7 bases, leaving 6 bases not matched to a gene. The CDR3: CASSLMGQGAREQYF. The CDR3 bases are TGCGCCAGCAGCTTGATGGGACAGGGGGCACGTGAGCAGTACTTC.

This clone turned up a few times. The chain links TRBV7-9 to TRBJ2-6; 7 bases agree with TRBD1. Trimming cost V 11 bases and J 4 bases; bases outside gene matches: 8. Germline values: CDR1 SEHNR, CDR2 FQNEAQ (reference sequence). This CDR3 is 14 amino acids long. For the CDR3, the DNA is TGTGCCTCCACAGGGGTTTCAGGGGCCAACGTCCTGACTTTC. This codes for CASTGVSGANVLTF.

The chain recombines TRBV29-1 with TRBJ2-5; TRBD1 aligns across 7 bases. Germline CDR1 is SQVTM and CDR2 is ANQGSEA. The CDR3 contains 15 residues. V shed 4 bases, J shed 10 bases, and the junction held 18 bases outside the gene matches. The CDR3 region has the DNA TGCAGCGTTGTTCCTTCTGGGACAGATCCTTCGAACCAGTACTTC. Its protein product is CSVVPSGTDPSNQYF.

The chain is built from TRBV5-1 and TRBJ2-6, with a tentative D call TRBD1 (6 bases). The CDR3 extends over 17 amino acids. V lost 0 bases and J 2 bases, leaving 12 bases between the germline ends. Germline CDR1 is SGHRS and CDR2 is YFSETQ. CDR3 DNA sequence: TGCGCCAGCAGCTTGGTACCACAGGGTACTGGGGCCAACGTCCTGACTTTC. Protein product: CASSLVPQGTGANVLTF.

The chain combines TRBV29-1 with TRBJ2-1; D might be TRBD2 (6 bases). Germline V gene data show CDR1 as SQVTM and CDR2 as ANQGSEA. CDR3 length equals 15 residues. V lost 6 bases to trimming and J lost 5 bases, with 20 bases between them. CDR3 in DNA: TGCAGCGTCCGTTATAGCGGCCCGTTGAACAATGAGCAGTTCTTC. This codes for CSVRYSGPLNNEQFF.

This clone has a single count. This sequence joins TRBV6-5 and TRBJ2-7; TRBD1 matches at 7 bases. CDR3 length equals 15 residues. Trimming removed 5 bases from V and 4 bases from J; junction bases left unmatched: 11. The germline gives CDR1 MNHEY, CDR2 SVGAGI. CDR3 DNA sequence: TGTGCCAGCAGTAAGTTGGGGACAGCGGATTACGAGCAGTACTTC. It is translated as CASSKLGTADYEQYF.

This chain connects TRBV4-2 to TRBJ2-1, with a tentative D call TRBD2 (6 bases). V lost 4 bases to trimming and J lost 0 bases, with 7 bases between them. The CDR3 contains 14 residues. CDR1 is LGHNA and CDR2 is YNFKEQ in the germline V gene. CDR3 nucleotide sequence: TGTGCCAGCAGCCCGCGGGGCTCCTACAATGAGCAGTTCTTC. This translates into CASSPRGSYNEQFF.

The chain links TRBV25-1 to TRBJ2-2, with D possibly TRBD2 on 7 matching bases. CDR1 and CDR2 (germline): MGHDK, SYGVNS. V lost 5 bases and J lost 4, with 14 bases in between. This CDR3 has 15 amino acids. CDR3 DNA: TGTGCCAGCAGTTCGGCGGGGGCCGCCACCGGGGAGCTGTTTTTT. It translates to CASSSAGAATGELFF.

This clone has at least ten counts. The chain links TRBV6-5 to TRBJ2-2, with unresolved D. Trimming pared 8 bases from V and 0 bases from J, leaving 4 bases between. Germline CDR1 is MNHEY and CDR2 is SVGAGI. CDR3 length: 12 residues. The CDR3 spells CASESNTGELFF. The CDR3 DNA sequence: TGTGCCAGCGAGTCGAACACCGGGGAGCTGTTTTTT.

In DNA form, the CDR3 reads TGTGCCAGCAGCGTAGGTCCAGGTGGGGGACTAGCGGGGAGGAACATTCAGTACTTC. As protein: CASSVGPGGGLAGRNIQYF. V and J are TRBV9 and TRBJ2-4; 13 bases match TRBD2. This CDR3 is built from 19 residues. The junction had 13 bases not matched to a gene; V was cut back by 0 bases and J by 7 bases. Germline V gene sequence: CDR1 SGDLS, CDR2 YYNGEE.